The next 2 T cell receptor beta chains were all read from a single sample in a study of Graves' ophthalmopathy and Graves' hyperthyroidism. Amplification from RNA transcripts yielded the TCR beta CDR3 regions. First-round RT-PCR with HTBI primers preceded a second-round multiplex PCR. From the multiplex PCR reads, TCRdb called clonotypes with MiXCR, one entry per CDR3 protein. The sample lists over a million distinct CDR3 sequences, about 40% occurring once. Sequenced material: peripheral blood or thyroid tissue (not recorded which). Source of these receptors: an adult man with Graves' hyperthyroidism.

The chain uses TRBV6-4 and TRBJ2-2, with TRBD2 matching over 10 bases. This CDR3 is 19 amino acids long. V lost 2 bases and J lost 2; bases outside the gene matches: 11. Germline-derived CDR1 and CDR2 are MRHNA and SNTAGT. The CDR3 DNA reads TGTGCCAGCAGTGACCAACCGGGACTAGCGTGGCGTAACACCGGGGAGCTGTTTTTT. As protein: CASSDQPGLAWRNTGELFF.

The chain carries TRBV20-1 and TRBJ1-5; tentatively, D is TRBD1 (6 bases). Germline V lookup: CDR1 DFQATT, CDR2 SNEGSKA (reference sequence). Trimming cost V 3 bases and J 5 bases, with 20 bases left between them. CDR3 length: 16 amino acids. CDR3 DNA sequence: TGCAGTGCTAGGTTACCGGGGCGCGGGGGCCATCAGCCCCAGCATTTT. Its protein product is CSARLPGRGGHQPQHF.